This note documents a single TCR beta chain sequence. The antigen remains undetermined. In chemo-refractory metastatic non-small-cell lung cancer, patients got ipilimumab CTLA-4 blockade together with focal radiation. The entry originates in a study of radiotherapy plus CTLA-4 blockade in lung cancer. Study information: Disease control was achieved by 31% of patients, and objective responses by about 17%.

Trimming left V 7 bases short and J 5 bases short, with 17 bases between. Germline CDR1 and CDR2: MNHEY and SVGAGI. This CDR3 region has 14 residues. Study-wide findings and caveats: Reported findings show early blood T cell clone dynamics, with interferon-beta, best predicted response. Tumor-derived TCR clones expanded in blood after radiotherapy plus ipilimumab.

Clones were read by immunoSEQ multiplex PCR, and TCRdb kept only the in-frame ones, dropping some. The table lists approximately 80,000 clones, around 78% of them singletons. The sequence was obtained from a human donor with non-small cell lung cancer whose response to radiotherapy plus ipilimumab could not be evaluated. Some clones in this sample may be carry-over from other donors' samples. This material consisted of peripheral blood, taken from a patient treated with radiotherapy plus ipilimumab. This chain uses TRBV6-5 with TRBJ1-1; D is unclear. CDR3 sequence reads: CASKPRGKETEAFF. The CDR3 region has the DNA TGTGCCAGCAAGCCTCGGGGTAAGGAAACTGAAGCTTTCTTT.